This passage covers 13 T cell receptor beta chains from one sample sequenced in a study of PD-1 and CTLA-4 blockade in melanoma. Generated by immunoSEQ multiplex PCR, the TCRdb table keeps only in-frame clones and is missing some. The table has tens of thousands of clones, around 93% seen once. The sample here was CD8+ T cells from peripheral blood, taken from a patient given anti-PD-1 treatment. The receptors come from a human donor with melanoma.

The gene calls are TRBV19 and TRBJ1-6; D not certain. This CDR3 has 16 residues. The ends were cut back, 6 bases at V and 12 bases at J, with 24 bases in the middle. Germline loops: CDR1 LNHDA, CDR2 SQIVND (reference sequence). The CDR3 sequence: CASRDHGEGLVEPLHF. CDR3 sequence (DNA): TGTGCCAGTAGAGACCACGGTGAAGGTCTAGTTGAACCCCTCCACTTT.

The chain couples TRBV6-5 to TRBJ2-3, with D uncertain. Trimming stripped 7 bases from V and 5 bases from J, with 16 bases between. The CDR3 sequence is 14 residues long. CDR1 is MNHEY and CDR2 is SVGAGI in the germline V gene. The CDR3 nucleotides read TGTGCCAGCACCCCGTCGGGCCTAAGAGATACGCAGTATTTT. It yields the protein CASTPSGLRDTQYF.

This chain uses TRBV30 with TRBJ1-3; possibly TRBD1 for D (5 bases). Germline assignment: CDR1 GTSNPN and CDR2 SVGIG (reference sequence). The CDR3 consists of 14 residues. V was cut by 2 bases and J by 0 bases, with 8 bases left in between. Here the CDR3 reads CAWSPGTSGNTIYF. The CDR3 coding sequence is TGTGCCTGGAGTCCAGGGACCTCTGGAAACACCATATATTTT.

The V and J genes are TRBV3-1 (or the pseudogene TRBV3-2) and TRBJ2-3; D is unresolved. CDR1 is LGHDT, CDR2 YNNKEL, per germline (reference sequence). V was pared by 0 bases and J by 6 bases, with 4 bases between. CDR3 size: 12 residues. This CDR3 reads CASSQDPDTQYF. The CDR3 DNA is TGTGCCAGCAGCCAAGATCCGGATACGCAGTATTTT.

The genes are TRBV28 and TRBJ2-5; 8 bases are shared with TRBD2. Germline V CDR1 and CDR2: MDHEN, SYDVKM. With 0 bases clipped from V and 2 bases from J, the junction kept 8 bases outside the gene matches. The CDR3 runs to 17 residues. The CDR3 DNA follows: TGTGCCAGCAGTTTATGGTCGGGAGGGGGTCGGCAAGAGACCCAGTACTTC. Protein: CASSLWSGGGRQETQYF.

V usage is TRBV3-1 (or the pseudogene TRBV3-2) and J usage is TRBJ2-2; unclear D gene. V gave up 0 bases and J gave up 7 bases, with 3 bases separating them. Per the germline V gene, CDR1 is LGHDT and CDR2 is YNNKEL (reference sequence). The length of the CDR3 is 12 residues. CDR3 loop: CASSQENGELFF. The CDR3 DNA is TGTGCCAGCAGCCAAGAAAACGGGGAGCTGTTTTTT.

The chain has TRBV5-1 and TRBJ2-7; 8 bases align to TRBD2. Unmatched junction bases numbered 5, after V lost 6 bases and J lost 3 bases. Germline assignment: CDR1 SGHRS and CDR2 YFSETQ. This CDR3 is built from 13 residues. CDR3 region: CASKESGSYEQYF. Written as DNA, the CDR3 is TGCGCCAGCAAGGAAAGCGGGAGCTACGAGCAGTACTTC.

The chain joins TRBV6-4 to TRBJ2-5; 7 bases line up with TRBD2. Germline V gene lookup returns CDR1 MRHNA and CDR2 SNTAGT. The V segment lost 5 bases and the J segment 4 bases; nucleotides outside the gene matches: 10. The CDR3 has 15 residues. For the CDR3, the DNA is TGTGCCAGCAGTCAAACCGCGGGAGCTGGAGAGACCCAGTACTTC. Protein: CASSQTAGAGETQYF.

The V and J genes are TRBV13 and TRBJ1-1, with 7 nucleotides matching TRBD1. The CDR3 contains 15 residues. The germline gives CDR1 PRHDT, CDR2 FYEKMQ (reference sequence). V shed 4 bases, J shed 3 bases, and the junction held 8 bases outside the gene matches. Here the CDR3 reads CASSSLTGMDTEAFF. In nucleotides, the CDR3 is TGTGCCAGCAGCTCCTTGACAGGGATGGACACTGAAGCTTTCTTT.

This clone was recorded once. V gene TRBV6-2 or TRBV6-3 combines with J gene TRBJ2-7; 9 nucleotides agree with TRBD2. The J segment lost 7 bases and the V segment lost 6 bases, leaving 16 bases of the junction unmatched. The CDR3 covers 16 residues. Germline CDR1 is MNHEY and CDR2 is SVGEGT. The CDR3 DNA follows: TGTGCCAGCAGCTCCCTACGACTAGCGGAGACGGGAGAGCAGTACTTC. This codes for CASSSLRLAETGEQYF.

The V gene is TRBV5-4, the J gene TRBJ2-1, with TRBD2 identical over 7 bases. This CDR3 is built from 14 residues. CDR1 and CDR2 from the germline V gene are SGHNT and YYREEE (reference sequence). Germline trimming cut 5 bases from V and 7 bases from J; bases unmatched to any gene: 9. The CDR3 nucleotides are TGTGCCAGCAGGGGGGAGGGCTTCGAGAATGAGCAGTTCTTC. Translation gives CASRGEGFENEQFF.

DNA of the CDR3: TGTGCCAGCAGCCAAGCATCTAGCGGGATGTTCGCTGAGCAGTTCTTC. Protein product: CASSQASSGMFAEQFF. V usage is TRBV3-1 (or the pseudogene TRBV3-2) and J usage is TRBJ2-1; 9 bases map to TRBD2. Germline assignment: CDR1 LGHDT and CDR2 YNNKEL (reference sequence). There are 16 residues in the CDR3. V gave up 1 base and J gave up 9 bases; unmatched junction bases: 10.

J is TRBJ2-7 and V is TRBV28, with D perhaps TRBD1 or TRBD2 (5 bases each). Germline V CDR1 and CDR2: MDHEN, SYDVKM. The CDR3 spans 13 residues. V was pared by 3 bases and J by 7 bases, with 13 bases between. This CDR3 is CASSFEGPWEQYF. In nucleotides, the CDR3 is TGTGCCAGCAGTTTCGAGGGACCGTGGGAGCAGTACTTC.